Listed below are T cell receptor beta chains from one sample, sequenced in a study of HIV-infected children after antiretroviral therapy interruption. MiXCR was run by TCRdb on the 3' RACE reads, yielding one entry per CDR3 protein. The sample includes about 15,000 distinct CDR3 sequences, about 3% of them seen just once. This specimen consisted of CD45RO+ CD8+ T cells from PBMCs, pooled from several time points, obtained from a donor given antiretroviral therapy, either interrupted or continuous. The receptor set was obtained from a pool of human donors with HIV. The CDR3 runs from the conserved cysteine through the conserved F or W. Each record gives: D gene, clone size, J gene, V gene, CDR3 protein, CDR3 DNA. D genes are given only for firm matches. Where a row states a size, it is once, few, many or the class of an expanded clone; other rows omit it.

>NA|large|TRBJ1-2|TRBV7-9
CASSLTGSSYGYTF
TGTGCCAGCAGCTTAACCGGAAGCTCCTATGGCTACACCTTC
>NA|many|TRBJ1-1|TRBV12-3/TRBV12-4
CASSPAGGGTEAFF
TGTGCCAGCAGTCCAGCCGGGGGGGGTACTGAAGCTTTCTTT
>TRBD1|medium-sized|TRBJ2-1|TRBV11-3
CASSEQGSYNEQFF
TGTGCCAGCAGCGAACAGGGGTCCTACAATGAGCAGTTCTTC
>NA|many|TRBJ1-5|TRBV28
CASSLGQGYRQPQHF
TGTGCCAGCAGTTTGGGGCAGGGGTATCGGCAGCCCCAGCATTTT
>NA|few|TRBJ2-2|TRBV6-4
CASSDAGGETGELFF
TGTGCCAGCAGTGACGCCGGGGGAGAAACCGGGGAGCTGTTTTTT
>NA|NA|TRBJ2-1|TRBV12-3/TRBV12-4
CASSLGGEQFF
TGTGCCAGCAGTTTAGGGGGTGAGCAGTTCTTC
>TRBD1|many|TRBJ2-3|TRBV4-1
CASSQDTRDRSTDTQYF
TGCGCCAGCAGCCAAGATACAAGGGACAGGTCCACAGATACGCAGTATTTT
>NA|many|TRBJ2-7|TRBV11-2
CASSFLSGTGEQYF
TGTGCCAGCAGCTTTCTATCCGGGACCGGCGAGCAGTACTTC
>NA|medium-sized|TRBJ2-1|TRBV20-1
CSARGRVEHNEQFF
TGCAGTGCTAGAGGCAGGGTTGAGCACAATGAGCAGTTCTTC
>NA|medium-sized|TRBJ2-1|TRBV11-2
CASSLDDYVSYNEQFF
TGTGCCAGCAGCTTAGATGACTATGTCTCCTACAATGAGCAGTTCTTC
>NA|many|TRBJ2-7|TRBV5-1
CASSLGQGNEQYF
TGCGCCAGCAGCTTGGGGCAGGGAAACGAGCAGTACTTC
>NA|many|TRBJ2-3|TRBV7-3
CASSSGLPDTQYF
TGTGCCAGCAGCTCGGGACTCCCAGATACGCAGTATTTT
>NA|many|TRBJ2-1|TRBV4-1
CASSHSTGNNEQFF
TGCGCCAGCAGCCACTCCACCGGAAACAATGAGCAGTTCTTC
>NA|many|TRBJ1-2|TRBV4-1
CASSQGPGTYGYTF
TGCGCCAGCAGCCAAGGGCCGGGGACCTATGGCTACACCTTC
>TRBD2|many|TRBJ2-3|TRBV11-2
CASSFLSGGGTQYF
TGTGCCAGCAGCTTCCTCTCCGGGGGGGGTACGCAGTATTTT
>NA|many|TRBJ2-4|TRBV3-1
CASSQVTQRGKNIQYF
TGTGCCAGCAGCCAAGTTACCCAGCGCGGGAAAAACATTCAGTACTTC
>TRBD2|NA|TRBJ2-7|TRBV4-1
CASSQEESGGGYEQYF
TGCGCCAGCAGCCAAGAGGAATCGGGGGGAGGGTACGAGCAGTACTTC
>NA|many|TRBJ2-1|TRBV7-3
CASSRPGILNEQFF
TGTGCCAGCAGCCGCCCCGGGATCCTCAATGAGCAGTTCTTC
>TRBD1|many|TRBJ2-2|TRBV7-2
CASSYRDRRAGELFF
TGTGCCAGCAGCTACCGGGACAGGAGGGCCGGGGAGCTGTTTTTT
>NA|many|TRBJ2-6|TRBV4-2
CASSQDNSGANVLTF
TGTGCCAGCAGCCAAGACAACTCTGGGGCCAACGTCCTGACTTTC
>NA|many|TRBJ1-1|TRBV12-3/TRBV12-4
CASSPRWTEAFF
TGTGCCAGCAGCCCAAGATGGACTGAAGCTTTCTTT
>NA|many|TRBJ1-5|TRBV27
CASSPQIPAYSNQPQHF
TGTGCCAGCAGCCCACAAATCCCCGCGTATAGCAATCAGCCCCAGCATTTT
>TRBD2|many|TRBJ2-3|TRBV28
CASSNRGEGMGLTDTQYF
TGTGCCAGCAGTAATCGGGGGGAAGGGATGGGGCTCACAGATACGCAGTATTTT
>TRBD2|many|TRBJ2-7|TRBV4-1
CASSHLPGGGEQYF
TGCGCCAGCAGCCACCTACCCGGGGGGGGGGAGCAGTACTTC
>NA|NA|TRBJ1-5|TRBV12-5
CASGSLGQRQDQPQHF
TGTGCTAGTGGTTCTCTCGGACAGCGGCAGGATCAGCCCCAGCATTTT
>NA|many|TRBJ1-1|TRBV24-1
CATSDSAGVNTEAFF
TGTGCCACCAGTGACTCCGCCGGGGTGAACACTGAAGCTTTCTTT
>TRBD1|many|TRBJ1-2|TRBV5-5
CASSHTGTGVISSGGYTF
TGTGCCAGCAGCCATACCGGGACAGGAGTAATCAGCTCGGGGGGCTACACCTTC
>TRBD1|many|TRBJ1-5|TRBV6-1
CASSEQEGASQPQHF
TGTGCCAGCAGTGAACAGGAGGGGGCTAGTCAGCCCCAGCATTTT
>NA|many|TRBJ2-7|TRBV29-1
CSVESRGGNREQYF
TGCAGCGTTGAATCCCGGGGTGGGAATCGCGAGCAGTACTTC
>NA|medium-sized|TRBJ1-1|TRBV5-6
CASSLDMAWGAEAFF
TGTGCCAGCAGCTTGGATATGGCCTGGGGCGCTGAAGCTTTCTTT
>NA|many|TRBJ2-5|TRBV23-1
CASRETQYF
TGCGCCAGCAGAGAGACCCAGTACTTC
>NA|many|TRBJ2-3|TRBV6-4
CASSGGGGTDTQYF
TGTGCCAGCAGTGGTGGCGGAGGCACAGATACGCAGTATTTT
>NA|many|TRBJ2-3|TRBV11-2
CASSLRRSLLTDTQYF
TGTGCCAGCAGCCTAAGACGAAGCCTATTAACAGATACGCAGTATTTT
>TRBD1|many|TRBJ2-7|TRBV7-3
CASSLTGINEQYF
TGTGCCAGCAGCTTGACAGGGATAAACGAGCAGTACTTC
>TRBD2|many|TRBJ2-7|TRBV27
CASSSRGRTSGGTYEQYF
TGTGCCAGCAGTTCCCGGGGTCGGACTAGCGGGGGGACCTACGAGCAGTACTTC
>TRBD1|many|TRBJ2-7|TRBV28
CASKLTGPRYEQYF
TGTGCCAGCAAGTTGACAGGGCCTAGGTACGAGCAGTACTTC
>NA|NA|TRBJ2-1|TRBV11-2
CASSLFWDSYNEQFF
TGTGCCAGCAGCTTATTTTGGGATTCCTACAATGAGCAGTTCTTC
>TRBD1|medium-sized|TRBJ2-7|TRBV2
CASSEMVNRGYYEQYF
TGTGCCAGCAGTGAAATGGTGAACAGGGGATACTACGAGCAGTACTTC
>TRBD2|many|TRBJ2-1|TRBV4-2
CASSQETSGVYNEQFF
TGTGCCAGCAGCCAAGAGACTAGCGGGGTATACAATGAGCAGTTCTTC
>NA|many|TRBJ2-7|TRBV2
CASSDEADEQYF
TGTGCCAGCAGTGATGAGGCGGACGAGCAGTACTTC
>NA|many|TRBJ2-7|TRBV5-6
CASSSTGRITYEQYF
TGTGCCAGCAGCTCCACAGGGCGAATCACCTACGAGCAGTACTTC
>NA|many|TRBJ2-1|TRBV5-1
CASSATRDNEQFF
TGCGCCAGCAGCGCAACTAGAGACAATGAGCAGTTCTTC
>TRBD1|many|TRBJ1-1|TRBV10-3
CAIRPHKGPGQVNTEAFF
TGTGCCATCAGACCTCACAAGGGTCCGGGACAGGTGAACACTGAAGCTTTCTTT
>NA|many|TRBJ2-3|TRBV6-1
CASSATLGGTDTQYF
TGTGCCAGCAGTGCCACACTTGGAGGCACAGATACGCAGTATTTT
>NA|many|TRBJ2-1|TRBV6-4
CATGTSSSYNEQFF
TGTGCCACCGGGACCTCAAGCTCCTACAATGAGCAGTTCTTC
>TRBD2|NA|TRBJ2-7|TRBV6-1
CASSDLAAGVDEQYF
TGTGCCAGCAGTGACCTGGCCGCGGGGGTCGACGAGCAGTACTTC
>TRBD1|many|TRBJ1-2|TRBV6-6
CASSEGRGRDGYTF
TGTGCCAGCAGTGAGGGGAGGGGGCGAGATGGCTACACCTTC
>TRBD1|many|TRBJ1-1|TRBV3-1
CASSPFGTENTEAFF
TGTGCCAGCAGCCCCTTCGGGACAGAGAACACTGAAGCTTTCTTT
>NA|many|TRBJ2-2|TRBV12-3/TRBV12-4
CASRAGELFF
TGTGCCAGCAGAGCCGGGGAGCTGTTTTTT
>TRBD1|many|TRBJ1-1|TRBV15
CATSRDGQGVTEAFF
TGTGCCACCAGCAGAGACGGTCAGGGGGTAACTGAAGCTTTCTTT
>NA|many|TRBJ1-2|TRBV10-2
CASTIGDLSGYTF
TGCGCCAGCACCATAGGGGATCTGTCTGGCTACACCTTC
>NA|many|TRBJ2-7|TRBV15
CATRSSGKAYEQYF
TGTGCCACCAGGTCCTCAGGGAAGGCCTACGAGCAGTACTTC
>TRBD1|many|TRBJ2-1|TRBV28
CASSRTGPRNEQFF
TGTGCCAGCAGCCGGACAGGGCCACGCAATGAGCAGTTCTTC
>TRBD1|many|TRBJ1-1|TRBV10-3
CAISHKQGGTEAFF
TGTGCCATCAGTCATAAACAGGGGGGGACTGAAGCTTTCTTT
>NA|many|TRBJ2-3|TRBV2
CASSPNEIGGPRGISDTQYF
TGTGCCAGTAGCCCGAACGAGATCGGGGGCCCCCGTGGTATTTCAGATACGCAGTATTTT
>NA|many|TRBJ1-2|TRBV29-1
CSVHLQGRGSDGYTF
TGCAGCGTTCATCTCCAAGGTAGGGGATCGGATGGCTACACCTTC
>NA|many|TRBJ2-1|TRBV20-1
CSARHRDKTYNEQFF
TGCAGTGCTCGTCACCGGGACAAAACCTACAATGAGCAGTTCTTC
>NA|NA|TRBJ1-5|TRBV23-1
CASTAIEGVSPQHF
TGCGCCAGCACCGCTATTGAGGGGGTCTCGCCCCAGCATTTT